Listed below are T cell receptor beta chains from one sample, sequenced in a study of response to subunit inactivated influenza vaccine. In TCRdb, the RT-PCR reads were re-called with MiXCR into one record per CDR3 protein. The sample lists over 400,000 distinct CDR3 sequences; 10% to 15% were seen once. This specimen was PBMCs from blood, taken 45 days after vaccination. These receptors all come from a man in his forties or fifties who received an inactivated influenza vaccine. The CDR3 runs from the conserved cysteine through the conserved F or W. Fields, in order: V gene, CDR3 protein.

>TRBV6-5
CASSYKRPGNSPLHF
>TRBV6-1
CASSAGARYEQYF
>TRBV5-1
CASSLFPGDTWDNEQFF
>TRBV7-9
CASSSLDREGYGYTF
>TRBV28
CASSPRLTRNNEQFF
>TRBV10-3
CAISESKGRLIAREPRSSYEQYF
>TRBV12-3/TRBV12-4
CASSLDRGIPNEQFF
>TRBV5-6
CASSLFERQSYEQYF
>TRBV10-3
CAISDRLRVDQPQHF
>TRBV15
CATSRDKGFNQPQHF
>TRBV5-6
CASSNDRGRSDTQYF
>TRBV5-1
CASSWDKTQYF
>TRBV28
CASTLSTGRRAKNIQYF
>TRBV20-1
CSGRAGGPLEQYF
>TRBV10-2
CASSEADWRAYSNQPQHF
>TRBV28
CATLRTSGGTDTQYF
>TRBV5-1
CASSTGTGHSYEQYF
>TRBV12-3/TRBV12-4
CASSLGWEPYSPLHF
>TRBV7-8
CASSLGLRDRPYEQYF
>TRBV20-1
CSAKGASGETDTQYF
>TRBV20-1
CSARREGLHF
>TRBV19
CASRSWGRTNTGELFF
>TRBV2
CASSPGLPRETQYF
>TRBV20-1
CSARTDTDTQYF
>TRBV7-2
CASSLVGVQGSYEQYF
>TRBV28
CASSFEGGGNTEAFF
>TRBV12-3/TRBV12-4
CASNLLADHNEQFF
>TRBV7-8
CASSSSGAKDTQYF
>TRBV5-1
CASSYTRLAGAQDTQYF
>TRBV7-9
CASSLGVATGELFF
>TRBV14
CASSQRLAGVRDTQYF
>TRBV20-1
CSARLLTGEDYNEQFF
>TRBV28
CASSLWKQEQYF